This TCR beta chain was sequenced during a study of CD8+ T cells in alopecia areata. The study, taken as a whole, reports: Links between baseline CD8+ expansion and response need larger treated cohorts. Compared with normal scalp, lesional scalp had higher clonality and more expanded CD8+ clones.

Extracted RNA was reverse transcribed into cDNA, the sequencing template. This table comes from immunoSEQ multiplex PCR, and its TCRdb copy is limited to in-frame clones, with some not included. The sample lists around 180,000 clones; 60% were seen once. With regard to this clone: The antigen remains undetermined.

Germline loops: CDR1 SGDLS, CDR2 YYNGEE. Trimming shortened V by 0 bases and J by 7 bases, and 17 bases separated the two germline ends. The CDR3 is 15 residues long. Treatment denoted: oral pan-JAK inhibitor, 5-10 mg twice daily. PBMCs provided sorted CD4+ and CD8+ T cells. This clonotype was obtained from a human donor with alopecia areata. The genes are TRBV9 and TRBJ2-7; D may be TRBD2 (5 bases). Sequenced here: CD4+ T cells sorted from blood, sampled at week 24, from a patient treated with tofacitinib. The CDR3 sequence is CASSVGIRGPWEQYF. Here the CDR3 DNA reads TGTGCCAGCAGCGTAGGCATTCGAGGGCCGTGGGAGCAGTACTTC.